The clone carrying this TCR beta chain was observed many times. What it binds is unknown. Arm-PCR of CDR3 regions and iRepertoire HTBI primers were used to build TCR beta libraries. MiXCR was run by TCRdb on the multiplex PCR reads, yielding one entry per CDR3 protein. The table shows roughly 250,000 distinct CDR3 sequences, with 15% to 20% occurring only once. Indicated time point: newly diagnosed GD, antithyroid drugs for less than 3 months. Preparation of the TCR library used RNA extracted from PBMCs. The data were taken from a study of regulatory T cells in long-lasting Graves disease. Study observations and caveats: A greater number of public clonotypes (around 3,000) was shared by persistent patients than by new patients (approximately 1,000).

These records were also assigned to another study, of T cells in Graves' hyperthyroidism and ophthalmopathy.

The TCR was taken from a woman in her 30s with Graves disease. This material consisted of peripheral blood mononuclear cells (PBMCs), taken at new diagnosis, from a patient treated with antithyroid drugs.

The DNA for the CDR3 is TGTGCCAGCAGTCTCCCCGGGCCCCCACGGGGCAATCAGCCCCAGCATTTT. It translates to CASSLPGPPRGNQPQHF. The genes are TRBV28 and TRBJ1-5, with D hard to call. The V gene's germline CDR1 is MDHEN and CDR2 SYDVKM. CDR3 length: 17 residues. Trimming left V 5 bases short and J 2 bases short, with 19 bases between.